This T cell receptor beta chain was documented in a study of identical twins. Study results and caveats: Within cord blood, abundant beta clonotypes carried fewer insertions, but memory repertoires showed no such trend. There was more out-of-frame TCR alpha sharing in monozygotic twins than models estimated. Rather than following the same donors, the conclusions depended on cross-sectional statistical analysis.

This clonotype was recorded a few times. Its target is unknown. Unique molecular identifiers were present on cDNA, and template switching added a universal primer site. TCRdb independently ran MiXCR on the 5' RACE reads; one entry per CDR3 protein. The table includes 750,000 to 950,000 distinct CDR3 sequences, approximately 13% detected once. The same data also went into a second study, on yellow fever vaccine responses in identical twins.

The specimen sequenced was PBMCs. The TCR originated in a woman aged 18-29 years in good health.

The CDR3 region is CSAPQAYEQYF. CDR3 in DNA: TGCAGTGCCCCACAAGCCTACGAGCAGTACTTC. The chain links TRBV20-1 to TRBJ2-7; D call uncertain. The CDR3 extends over 11 amino acids. The germline V and J ends were trimmed by 6 bases and 2 bases, with 8 bases remaining between them. Germline assignment: CDR1 DFQATT and CDR2 SNEGSKA (reference sequence).